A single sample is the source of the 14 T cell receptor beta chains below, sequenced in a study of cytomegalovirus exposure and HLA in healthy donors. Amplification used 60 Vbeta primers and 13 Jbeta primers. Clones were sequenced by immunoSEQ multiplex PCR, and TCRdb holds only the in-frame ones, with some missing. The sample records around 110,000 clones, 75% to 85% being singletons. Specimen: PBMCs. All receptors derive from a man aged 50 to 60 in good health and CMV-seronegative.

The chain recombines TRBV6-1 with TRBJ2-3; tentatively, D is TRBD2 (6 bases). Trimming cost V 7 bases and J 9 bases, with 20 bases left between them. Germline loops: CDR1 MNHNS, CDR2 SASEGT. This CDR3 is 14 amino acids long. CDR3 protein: CASTVGLSVKTQYF. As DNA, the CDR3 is TGTGCCAGCACTGTGGGACTTAGCGTCAAGACGCAGTATTTT.

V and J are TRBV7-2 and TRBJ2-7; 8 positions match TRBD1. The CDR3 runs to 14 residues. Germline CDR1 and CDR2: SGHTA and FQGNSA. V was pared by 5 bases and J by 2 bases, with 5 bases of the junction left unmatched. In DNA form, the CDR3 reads TGTGCCAGCAGCCCCACAGGGGGAGCCTACGAGCAGTACTTC. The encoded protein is CASSPTGGAYEQYF. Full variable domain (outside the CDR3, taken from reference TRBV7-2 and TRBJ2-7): GAGVSQSPSNKVTEKGKDVELRCDPISGHTALYWYRQSLGQGLEFLIYFQGNSAPDKSGLPSDRFSAERTGGSVSTLTIQRTQQEDSAVYLCASSPTGGAYEQYFGPGTRLTVT.

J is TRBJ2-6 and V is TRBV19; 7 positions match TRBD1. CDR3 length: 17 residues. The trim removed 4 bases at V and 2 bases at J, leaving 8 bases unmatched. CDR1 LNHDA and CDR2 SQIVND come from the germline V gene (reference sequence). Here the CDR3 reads CASSTRQGEAGANVLTF. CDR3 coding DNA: TGTGCCAGTAGTACAAGACAGGGAGAGGCTGGGGCCAACGTCCTGACTTTC.

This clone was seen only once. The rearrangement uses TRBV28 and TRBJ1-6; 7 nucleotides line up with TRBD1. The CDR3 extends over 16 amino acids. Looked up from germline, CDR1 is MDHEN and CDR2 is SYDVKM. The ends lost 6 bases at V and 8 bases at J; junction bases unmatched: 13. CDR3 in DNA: TGTGCCAGCAGGTTCTGGGACAGCCGTCGCCATTCACCCCTCCACTTT. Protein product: CASRFWDSRRHSPLHF.

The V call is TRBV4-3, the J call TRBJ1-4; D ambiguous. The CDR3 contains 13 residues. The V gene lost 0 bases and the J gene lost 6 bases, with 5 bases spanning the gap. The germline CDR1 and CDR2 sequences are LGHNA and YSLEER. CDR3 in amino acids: CASSQDRDEKLFF. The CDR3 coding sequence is TGCGCCAGCAGCCAAGATCGGGATGAAAAACTGTTTTTT.

CDR3 residues: CASSLGAGYGYTF. CDR3 DNA sequence: TGTGCCAGCAGCTTGGGGGCAGGGTATGGCTACACCTTC. V is TRBV5-4 and J is TRBJ1-2, with a possible D match to TRBD1 (5 bases). V was cut by 0 bases and J by 5 bases, with 8 bases left in between. The CDR3 is 13 amino acids. Germline CDR1 is SGHNT and CDR2 is YYREEE (reference sequence).

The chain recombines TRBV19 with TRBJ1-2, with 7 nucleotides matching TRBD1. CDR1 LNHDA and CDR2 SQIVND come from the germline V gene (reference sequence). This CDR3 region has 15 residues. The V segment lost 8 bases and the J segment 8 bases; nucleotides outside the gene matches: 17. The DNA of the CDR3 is TGTGCCAGTCTTGTACAGGGGTCGGGAGGGGCAGGCTACACCTTC. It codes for CASLVQGSGGAGYTF.

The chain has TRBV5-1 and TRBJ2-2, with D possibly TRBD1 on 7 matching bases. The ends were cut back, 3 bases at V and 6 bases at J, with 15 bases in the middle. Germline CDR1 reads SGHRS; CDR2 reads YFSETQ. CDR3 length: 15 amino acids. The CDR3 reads CASSSRGVNPGELFF. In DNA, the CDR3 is TGCGCCAGCAGCTCCAGGGGGGTTAATCCCGGGGAGCTGTTTTTT.

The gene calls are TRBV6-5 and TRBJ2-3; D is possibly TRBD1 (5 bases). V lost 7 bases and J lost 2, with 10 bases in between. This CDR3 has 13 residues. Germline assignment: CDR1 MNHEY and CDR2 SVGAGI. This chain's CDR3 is CASIADNTDTQYF. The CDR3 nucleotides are TGTGCCAGCATTGCGGACAACACAGATACGCAGTATTTT.

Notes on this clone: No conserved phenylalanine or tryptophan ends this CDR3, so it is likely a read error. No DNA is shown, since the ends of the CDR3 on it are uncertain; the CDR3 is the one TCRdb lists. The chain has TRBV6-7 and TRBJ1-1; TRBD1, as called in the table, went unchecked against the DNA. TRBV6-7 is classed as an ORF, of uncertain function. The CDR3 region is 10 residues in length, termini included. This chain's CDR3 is CASSYTGSPI.

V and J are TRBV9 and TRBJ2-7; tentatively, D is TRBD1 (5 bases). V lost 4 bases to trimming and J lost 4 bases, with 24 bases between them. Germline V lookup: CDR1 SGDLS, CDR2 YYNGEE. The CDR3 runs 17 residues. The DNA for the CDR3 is TGTGCCAGCAGCCCCCAGGGTTGTATCTATCGGGCATACGAGCAGTACGTC. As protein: CASSPQGCIYRAYEQYV.

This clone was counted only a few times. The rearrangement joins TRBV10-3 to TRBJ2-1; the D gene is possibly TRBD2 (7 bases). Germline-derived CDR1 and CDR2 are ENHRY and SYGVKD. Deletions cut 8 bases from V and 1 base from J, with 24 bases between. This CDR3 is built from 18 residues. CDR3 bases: TGTGCCATCGGGGGGGCGCGGACGGGGGTCGAGTCCTACAATGAGCAGTTCTTC. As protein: CAIGGARTGVESYNEQFF.

CDR3 DNA sequence: TGTGCCAGTAGTCCGAACCGGGACAGGGTGAGCGAGCAGTACTTC. It specifies CASSPNRDRVSEQYF. The V gene is TRBV19, the J gene TRBJ2-7; 9 bases match TRBD1. Germline CDR1 and CDR2: LNHDA and SQIVND (reference sequence). The CDR3 runs to 15 residues. V gave up 5 bases and J gave up 6 bases; unmatched junction bases: 11.

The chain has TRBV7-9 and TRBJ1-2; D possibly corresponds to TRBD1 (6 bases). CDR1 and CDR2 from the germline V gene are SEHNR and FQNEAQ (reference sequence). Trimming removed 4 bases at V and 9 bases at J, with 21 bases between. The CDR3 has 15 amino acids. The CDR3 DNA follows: TGTGCCAGCAGCTACGGGGGGGGCCGGGGGGGACGCTACACCTTC. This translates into CASSYGGGRGGRYTF.